These T cell receptor beta chains were read from a single sample in a study of T cell responses to AZD1222 COVID-19 vaccine. Sequencing used immunoSEQ multiplex PCR; TCRdb keeps in-frame clones, though not all of them. The sample has roughly 72,000 clones, approximately 88% seen once. The sample was peripheral blood, taken 28 days after the second dose of the MenACWY control vaccine. The receptors were gathered from an adult who received the MenACWY meningococcal vaccine as a control. The CDR3 runs from the conserved cysteine through the conserved F or W. A D gene is named only where the DNA matches it firmly. Clone size, where shown, is once, few, many, or a class for clones that have expanded.

>TRBV19|once|TRBJ1-6|-
CASSISGTKGTYNSPLHF
TGTGCCAGTAGTATCTCCGGGACAAAAGGTACCTATAATTCACCCCTCCACTTT
>TRBV6-5|-|TRBJ1-1|-
CASSYKIGNTEAFF
TGTGCCAGCAGTTATAAGATTGGGAACACTGAAGCTTTCTTT
>TRBV6-6|-|TRBJ1-1|TRBD1
CASKGQGQLNTEAFF
TGTGCCAGCAAGGGACAGGGACAATTGAACACTGAAGCTTTCTTT
>TRBV27|few|TRBJ2-7|-
CASSLSAGTEYEQYF
TGTGCCAGCAGTTTATCGGCAGGGACGGAATACGAGCAGTACTTC
>TRBV19|-|TRBJ1-1|TRBD1
CASSIQDRGAEAFF
TGTGCCAGTAGTATCCAAGACAGGGGGGCTGAAGCTTTCTTT
>TRBV10-3|-|TRBJ1-4|-
CAISLESGTANEKLFF
TGTGCCATCAGCCTTGAATCCGGGACGGCGAATGAAAAACTGTTTTTT
>TRBV6-1|few|TRBJ1-5|TRBD1
CASSETGGARANQPQHF
TGTGCCAGCAGTGAGACAGGGGGCGCCCGGGCCAATCAGCCCCAGCATTTT
>TRBV9|-|TRBJ1-1|-
CASSPVRPSWGGTEAFF
TGTGCCAGCAGCCCAGTCAGGCCATCGTGGGGAGGAACTGAAGCTTTCTTT
>TRBV7-9|-|TRBJ2-3|TRBD2
CASSVRKQAGPGDTQYF
TGTGCCAGCAGCGTGCGCAAACAAGCGGGACCGGGGGATACGCAGTATTTT
>TRBV5-1|-|TRBJ2-2|-
CASSLAGDNGELFF
TGCGCCAGCAGCTTAGCCGGGGACAACGGGGAGCTGTTTTTT
>TRBV30|-|TRBJ1-3|TRBD1
CAWSGLGGGRF
TGTGCCTGGAGTGGGTTAGGGGGCGGAAGATTT
>TRBV5-5|-|TRBJ1-5|-
CASSFYGGSNQPQHF
TGTGCCAGCAGCTTTTATGGGGGTAGCAATCAGCCCCAGCATTTT
>TRBV7-2|-|TRBJ2-7|-
CASTPHGHEQYF
TGTGCCAGCACCCCCCACGGCCACGAGCAGTACTTC
>TRBV28|-|TRBJ1-5|-
CASSFPNSNQPQHF
TGTGCCAGCAGTTTTCCGAATAGCAATCAGCCCCAGCATTTT
>TRBV19|-|TRBJ2-3|-
CASSPRREGTDTQYF
TGTGCCAGTAGTCCCCGGAGAGAGGGCACAGATACGCAGTATTTT
>TRBV5-6|few|TRBJ1-6|-
CASSQDGSNSPLHF
TGTGCCAGCAGTCAGGACGGGAGTAATTCACCCCTCCACTTT
>TRBV10-3|-|TRBJ1-5|TRBD1
CAISEDRVDRLYSNQPQHF
TGTGCCATCAGTGAGGACAGGGTTGATCGGCTCTATAGCAATCAGCCCCAGCATTTT
>TRBV11-2|-|TRBJ1-1|TRBD1
CASSLDGGTGVRAFF
TGTGCCAGCAGCTTAGATGGGGGGACAGGGGTTCGGGCTTTCTTT
>TRBV30|-|TRBJ1-6|-
CAWSQGGAGPLHF
TGTGCCTGGAGTCAAGGAGGGGCCGGGCCCCTCCACTTT
>TRBV20-1|-|TRBJ2-7|-
CSASKGGGGYYEQYF
TGCAGTGCTAGTAAAGGCGGCGGCGGCTACTACGAGCAGTACTTC
>TRBV15|-|TRBJ1-4|TRBD1
CATGPDRVDEKLFF
TGTGCCACCGGACCGGACAGGGTTGATGAAAAACTGTTTTTT
>TRBV5-4|-|TRBJ2-3|TRBD2
CASSLGVAGATDTQYF
TGTGCCAGCAGCTTGGGAGTAGCGGGGGCCACAGATACGCAGTATTTT
>TRBV28|-|TRBJ1-2|-
CASSLSGYDYGYTF
TGTGCCAGCAGTTTATCCGGGTACGACTATGGCTACACCTTC